This T cell receptor beta chain came from a study of Tregs in tolerant kidney transplant recipients (dated by TCRdb to 2018 to 2020). Turning to the overall study: Related donors were used in the transplants with nonmyeloablative bone marrow transplantation, and mixed chimerism was transient in the human trials. The study used TCRbeta sequencing to identify donor-specific regulatory T cells before combined kidney and bone marrow transplantation, then tracked those cells after transplant. The investigation overall reported the following: Because the study included only a small number of patients, the results must be confirmed in larger populations and under other immunosuppression protocols. Biological reproducibility was not examined directly, but technical replication error appeared to be minimal. PCR primers changed over time for some patients, so nucleotide-level comparison across those patients' samples was not possible. Donor-specific Treg expansion was found to exceed global Treg expansion in tolerant patients, suggesting antigen-driven rather than nonspecific expansion. The most biologically relevant and donor-specific TCRbeta repertoire appeared to be identified by expanding Tregs with activated donor B cells.

What this sample's time point label stands for: blood sample drawn before combined kidney and bone marrow transplant. Unstimulated Tregs (CD4+CD25+CD127-), CD4+ non-Tregs (CD4+CD25-), CD4 and CD8 cells were FACS-sorted from thawed PBMCs. The patients were several recipients of combined kidney and bone marrow transplants from the ITN036ST trial, and samples were available only for these trial subjects. Healthy control blood was separated into PBMCs by Ficoll density gradient and cryopreserved, and patient PBMCs were collected both before and after transplant. About this clone: Its antigen is currently not known. The sequence runs out 3 residues before the end of the CDR3; the remainder is reconstructed from the germline J gene.

V is trimmed back by 6 bases and J by 0 bases, and the junction contains 4 bases that no gene match accounts for. Via the germline V gene, CDR1 is MNHEY and CDR2 SVGEGT. CDR3 length: 14 amino acids, cysteine to phenylalanine. Sequencing covers 33 bases of the CDR3, shown here with the frame starting at base 1. For TCRbeta CDR3 sequencing, genomic DNA from the sorted cells was extracted using the QIAGEN DNeasy Blood and Tissue Kit. High-throughput TCRbeta CDR3 sequencing, which included PCR amplification with bias correction and internal controls, was done commercially through immunoSEQ. For the original study's pipeline: A unique productive TCRbeta sequence was defined by the CDR3 nucleotide sequence when primers matched, and otherwise by the CDR3 amino acid sequence together with the Vbeta and Jbeta genes. To correct for sorting error, sequences found in more than one sorted population at a frequency ratio of 2:1 or less were discarded, and the remaining shared sequences were assigned to the population with the higher frequency. Donor-reactive sequences were defined as at least 5-fold expanded in CFSE-low cells versus unstimulated cells, with frequency of at least 0.01% in CFSE-low cells. Jensen-Shannon divergence, calculated on the top 100 TCRbeta sequences ranked by frequency, was used to quantify repertoire divergence. For samples with multiple sequencing runs, sorting error was corrected separately for each run before the runs were pooled. As stored in TCRdb, this immuneACCESS dataset retains in-frame rearrangements with V and J assigned. A fraction of the clones does not appear; measured against another copy, unresolved V genes explain less than half of the discrepancy, and the remainder lacks a known reason. Clone size and the V and J calls come from that table; the DNA yielded D and trimming. This sample's listing comprises under 55,000 clones. About 0.83% of the sample is in the top ten clones.

The rearrangement combines TRBV6-2 or TRBV6-3 with TRBJ2-5, with 7 bases aligning to TRBD1. The sample consisted of CD4+ T cells from blood, taken before the transplant. The sequence came from a human donor who received a combined kidney and bone marrow transplant. The CDR3: CASSLRGNQETQYF. The CDR3 DNA, read in part, is TGTGCCAGCAGCCTCAGGGGGAACCAAGAGACC.